This TCR beta chain comes out of a study of graft-versus-host responses after intestinal transplantation. Note on this clone: The antigen is undetermined.

V shed 0 bases and J shed 7 bases, with 13 bases lying between them. CDR1 SNHLY and CDR2 FYNNEI come from the germline V gene. This CDR3 has 14 amino acids. TCRdb keeps only in-frame clones here, not all; method: immunoSEQ multiplex PCR. Here the sample spans over 100,000 clones, around 96% being singletons. The TCR comes from a human donor who received an intestinal transplant. The rearrangement joins TRBV2 to TRBJ2-7; maybe TRBD2 (5 bases). Sequencing was performed on unstimulated CD8+ T cells sorted from spleen or lymph node cells, taken before intestinal transplant. DNA of the CDR3: TGTGCCAGCAGTGAAGCTCGGACTGTCGAGGAGCAGTACTTC. This translates into CASSEARTVEEQYF.